This T cell receptor beta chain was identified during a study of CXCR3-negative and CXCR3-positive naive CD8 T cells. Study-level findings and limits: CXCR3-positive naive cells carried more hydrophobic TRB CDR3s than CXCR3-negative ones.

Points on this clonotype: Its antigen remains unidentified.

The CDR3 is 15 residues long. With UMI labels, 5' RACE was used to prepare the TRB cDNA libraries. From its re-call of the 5' RACE reads, TCRdb lists each CDR3 protein once, without DNA. The sample holds roughly 140,000 distinct CDR3 sequences. V gene TRBV12-3 or TRBV12-4 combines with J gene TRBJ2-1; TCRdb lists TRBD2, though no DNA is available to test this call. Sequencing was performed on naive CXCR3+ CD8+ T cells from blood. The subset was: CD45RO-CCR7+CD27+CD95- naive CD8+ T cells expressing CXCR3 (TNR3+). The receptor comes from a human donor in good health. Some clones in this sample may be carry-over from other donors' samples. The CDR3 here is CASSPLAGGRNEQFF.